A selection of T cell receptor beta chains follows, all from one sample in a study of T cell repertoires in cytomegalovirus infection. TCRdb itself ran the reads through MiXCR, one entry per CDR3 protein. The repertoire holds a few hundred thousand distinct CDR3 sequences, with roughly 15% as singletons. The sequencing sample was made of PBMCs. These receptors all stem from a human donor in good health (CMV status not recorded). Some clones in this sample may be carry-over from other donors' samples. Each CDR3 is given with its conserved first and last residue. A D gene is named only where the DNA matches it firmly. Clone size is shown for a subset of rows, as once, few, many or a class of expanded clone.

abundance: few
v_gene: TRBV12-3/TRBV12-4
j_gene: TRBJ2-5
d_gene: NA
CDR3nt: TGTGCCAGCAGTTCGCGTAGTGGACAAGAGACCCAGTACTTC
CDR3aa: CASSSRSGQETQYF

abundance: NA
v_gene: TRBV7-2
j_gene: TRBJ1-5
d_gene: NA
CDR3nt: TGTGCCAGCAGCTTAGTTGAAGGGAATCAGCCCCAGCATTTT
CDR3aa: CASSLVEGNQPQHF

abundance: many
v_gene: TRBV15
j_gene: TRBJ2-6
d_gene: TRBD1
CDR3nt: TGTGCCACCAGCAGAGACGCCGGGACAGTTTCTTCTGGGGCCAACGTCCTGACTTTC
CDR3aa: CATSRDAGTVSSGANVLTF

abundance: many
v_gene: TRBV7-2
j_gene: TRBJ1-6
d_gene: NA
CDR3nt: TGTGCCAGCAGCTTAGGCCCGGGGGATAATTCACCCCTCCACTTT
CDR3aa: CASSLGPGDNSPLHF

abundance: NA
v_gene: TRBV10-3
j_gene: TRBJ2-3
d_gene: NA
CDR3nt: TGTGCCATCAGTGAGTCTACCAGGGGCGAAGGAGATACGCAGTATTTT
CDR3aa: CAISESTRGEGDTQYF

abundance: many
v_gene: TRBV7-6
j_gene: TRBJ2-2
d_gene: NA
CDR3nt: TGTGCCAGCAGCTTAGAGGGAAACACCGGGGAGCTGTTTTTT
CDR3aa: CASSLEGNTGELFF

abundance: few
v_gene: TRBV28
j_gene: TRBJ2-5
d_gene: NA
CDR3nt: TGTGCCAGCAGTAATGACCAAGAGACCCAGTACTTC
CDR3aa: CASSNDQETQYF

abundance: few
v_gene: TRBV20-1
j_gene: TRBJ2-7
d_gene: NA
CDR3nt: TGCAGTGCTAGGCAGGGCCCATTAAGGAACGAGCAGTACTTC
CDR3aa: CSARQGPLRNEQYF

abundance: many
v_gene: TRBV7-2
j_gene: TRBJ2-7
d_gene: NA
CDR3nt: TGTGCCAGCAGCTTAGGGCCAGGGGCGTCCTACGAGCAGTACTTC
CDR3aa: CASSLGPGASYEQYF

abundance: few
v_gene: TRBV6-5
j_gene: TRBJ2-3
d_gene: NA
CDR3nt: TGTGCCAGCCCGAATGGGATAGCGGAGCGAGATACGCAGTATTTT
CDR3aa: CASPNGIAERDTQYF

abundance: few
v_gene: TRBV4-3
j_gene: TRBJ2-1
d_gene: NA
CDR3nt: TGCGCCAGCAGCCAAGCTGGGGGGGGGCGATACAATGAGCAGTTCTTC
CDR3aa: CASSQAGGGRYNEQFF

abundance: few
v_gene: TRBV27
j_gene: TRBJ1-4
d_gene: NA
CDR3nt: TGTGCCAGCAGTTTATTTCAGGGTTTAGGAGAAAAACTGTTTTTT
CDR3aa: CASSLFQGLGEKLFF

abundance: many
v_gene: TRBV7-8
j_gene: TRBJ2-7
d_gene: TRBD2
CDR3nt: TGTGCCAGCAGCACAGGCGGGGGGGGGCCTTACGAGCAGTACTTC
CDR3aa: CASSTGGGGPYEQYF

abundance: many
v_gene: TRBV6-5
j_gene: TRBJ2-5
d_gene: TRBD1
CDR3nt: TGTGCCAGCAGTCTATCGACAGGGGAAGAGACCCAGTACTTC
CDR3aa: CASSLSTGEETQYF

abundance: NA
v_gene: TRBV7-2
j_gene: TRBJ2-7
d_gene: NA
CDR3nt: TGTGCCAGCAGCTTACGGCCGGGGGCGGACTACGAGCAGTACTTC
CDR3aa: CASSLRPGADYEQYF

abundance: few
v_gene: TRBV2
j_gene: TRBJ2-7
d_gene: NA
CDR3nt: TGTGATTCAGGGGAACACGAGCAGTACTTC
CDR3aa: CDSGEHEQYF

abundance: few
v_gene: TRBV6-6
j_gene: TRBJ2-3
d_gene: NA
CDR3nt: TGTGCCAGCAGTGCCGGACACAGCACAGATACGCAGTATTTT
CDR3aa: CASSAGHSTDTQYF

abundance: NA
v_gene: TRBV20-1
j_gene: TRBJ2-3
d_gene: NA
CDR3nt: TGCAGTGCTAGAGGAGAGAGGTGGGATACGCAGTATTTT
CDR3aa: CSARGERWDTQYF

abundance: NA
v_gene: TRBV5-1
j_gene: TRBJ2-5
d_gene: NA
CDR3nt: TGCGCCAGCAGCTTGGATTGGGGGCGCGGGGAGACCCAGTACTTC
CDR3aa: CASSLDWGRGETQYF

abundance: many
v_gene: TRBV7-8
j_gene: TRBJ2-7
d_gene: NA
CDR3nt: TGTGCCAGCAGCTTAGGAGGCACCGCCTCCTACGAGCAGTACTTC
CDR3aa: CASSLGGTASYEQYF

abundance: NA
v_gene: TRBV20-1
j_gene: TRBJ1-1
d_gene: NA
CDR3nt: TGCAGTGCTAGACCTCTTGGGTCGCACACTGAAGCTTTCTTT
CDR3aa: CSARPLGSHTEAFF

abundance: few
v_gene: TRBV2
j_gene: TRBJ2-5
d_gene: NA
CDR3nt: TGTGCCAGCAGTGCCCAAGGGGGCGCGGGGGAGACCCAGTACTTC
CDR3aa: CASSAQGGAGETQYF

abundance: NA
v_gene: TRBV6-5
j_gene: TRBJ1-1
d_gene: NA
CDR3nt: TGTGCCAGCAGTAGTGCTCGGGGGAACACTGAAGCTTTCTTT
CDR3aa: CASSSARGNTEAFF

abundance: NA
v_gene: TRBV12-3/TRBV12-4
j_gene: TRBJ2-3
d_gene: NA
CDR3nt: TGTGCCAGCAGTATTGGTACGGGGGCCAGCTCAGATACGCAGTATTTT
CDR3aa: CASSIGTGASSDTQYF

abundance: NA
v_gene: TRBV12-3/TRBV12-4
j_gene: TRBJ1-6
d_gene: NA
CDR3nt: TGTGCCAGCAGTGGGCTCGAAAGCTCCTATAATTCACCCCTCCACTTT
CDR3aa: CASSGLESSYNSPLHF

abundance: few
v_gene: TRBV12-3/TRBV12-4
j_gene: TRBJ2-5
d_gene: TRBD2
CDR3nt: TGTGCCAGCAGCTCGGGGCCGGGACTAGCGGGGGGTGGGCAAGAGACCCAGTACTTC
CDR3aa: CASSSGPGLAGGGQETQYF

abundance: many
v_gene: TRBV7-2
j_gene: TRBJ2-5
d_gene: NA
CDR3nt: TGTGCCAGCAGCCCTGGGGCGGGTTCTCAGGAGACCCAGTACTTC
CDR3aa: CASSPGAGSQETQYF

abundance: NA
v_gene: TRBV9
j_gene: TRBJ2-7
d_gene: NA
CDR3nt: TGTGCCAGCAGCGCGGACACCGAGCAGTACTTC
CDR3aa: CASSADTEQYF

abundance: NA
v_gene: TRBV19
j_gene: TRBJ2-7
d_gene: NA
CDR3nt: TGTGCCAGTAGTATCCAACGGGACTACGAGCAGTACTTC
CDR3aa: CASSIQRDYEQYF

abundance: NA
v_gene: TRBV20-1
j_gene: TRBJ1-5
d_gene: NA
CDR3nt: TGCAGTGCCACCATACAGGGAGGCAATCAGCCCCAGCATTTT
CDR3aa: CSATIQGGNQPQHF

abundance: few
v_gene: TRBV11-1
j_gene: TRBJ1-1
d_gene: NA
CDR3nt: TGTGCCAGTCGGGGGCACACTGAAGCTTTCTTT
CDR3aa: CASRGHTEAFF

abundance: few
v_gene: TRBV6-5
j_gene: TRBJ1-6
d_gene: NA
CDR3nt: TGTGCCAGCAGTTACTCGGCCGGCAGTCCCCTCCACTTT
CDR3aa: CASSYSAGSPLHF

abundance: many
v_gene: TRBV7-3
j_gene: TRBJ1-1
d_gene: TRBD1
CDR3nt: TGTGCCAGCAGCTTAAACTCCGGACAGGGGGCTGAAGCTTTCTTT
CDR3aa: CASSLNSGQGAEAFF

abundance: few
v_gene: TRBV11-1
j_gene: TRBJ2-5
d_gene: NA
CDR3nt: TGTGCCAGCAGCTTAGGGGTGTCGGAGACCCAGTACTTC
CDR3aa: CASSLGVSETQYF

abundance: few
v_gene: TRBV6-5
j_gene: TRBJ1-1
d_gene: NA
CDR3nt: TGTGCCAGCAGTTACTCGTGGGGTTCGAGCTTCTCTGAAGCTTTCTTT
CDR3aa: CASSYSWGSSFSEAFF

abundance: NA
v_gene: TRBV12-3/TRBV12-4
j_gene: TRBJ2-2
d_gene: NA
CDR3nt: TGTGCCAGCAGTTTGGTAGGGGCCACCGGGGAGCTGTTTTTT
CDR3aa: CASSLVGATGELFF

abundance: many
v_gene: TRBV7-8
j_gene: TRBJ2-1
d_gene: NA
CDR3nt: TGTGCCAGCAGCTTATCTGCCTACAATGAGCAGTTCTTC
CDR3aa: CASSLSAYNEQFF

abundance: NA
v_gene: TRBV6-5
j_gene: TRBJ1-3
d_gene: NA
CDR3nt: TGTGCCAGCAGAGTACTTGGATCGGTAAACACCATATATTTT
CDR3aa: CASRVLGSVNTIYF

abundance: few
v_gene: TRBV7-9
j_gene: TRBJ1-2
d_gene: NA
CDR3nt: TGTGCCAGCAGCATCCAGACAGACTATGGCTACACCTTC
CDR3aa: CASSIQTDYGYTF

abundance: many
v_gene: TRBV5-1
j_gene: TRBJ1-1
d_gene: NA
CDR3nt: TGCGCCAGCAACTCGGGGGTCGTGAACACTGAAGCTTTCTTT
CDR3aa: CASNSGVVNTEAFF

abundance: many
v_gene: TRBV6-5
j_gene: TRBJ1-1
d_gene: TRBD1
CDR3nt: TGTGCCAGCAGTTACTCGAGGACAGGGGGGATGAACACTGAAGCTTTCTTT
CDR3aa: CASSYSRTGGMNTEAFF

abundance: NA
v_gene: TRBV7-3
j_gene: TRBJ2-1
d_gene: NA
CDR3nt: TGTGCCAGCAGCTTAATTTCCGACGGTGAGCAGTTCTTC
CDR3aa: CASSLISDGEQFF

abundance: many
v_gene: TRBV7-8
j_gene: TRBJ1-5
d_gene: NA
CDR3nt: TGTGCCAGCAGCTTAAGTTGGCCATTTCAGCCCCAGCATTTT
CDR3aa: CASSLSWPFQPQHF

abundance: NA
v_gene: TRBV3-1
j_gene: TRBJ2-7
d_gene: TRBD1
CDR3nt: TGTGCCAGCAGCCAACGTCAGGGACAGGGCCTACTCACCTGCTTC
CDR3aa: CASSQRQGQGLLTCF

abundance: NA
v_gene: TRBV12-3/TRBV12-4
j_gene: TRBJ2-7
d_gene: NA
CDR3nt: TGTGCCAGCAGTTTCACTAGATCTAACGAGCAGTACTTC
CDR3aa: CASSFTRSNEQYF

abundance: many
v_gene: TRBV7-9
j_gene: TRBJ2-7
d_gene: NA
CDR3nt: TGTGCCAGCAGCCAGACGGCAGGGAACGAGCAGTACTTC
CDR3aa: CASSQTAGNEQYF